What follows are 8 T cell receptor beta chains derived from one specimen sequenced in a study of T cell repertoires in cytomegalovirus infection. Each CDR3 protein gets one entry after TCRdb re-called the reads with MiXCR. The sample comprises 71,000 or so distinct CDR3 sequences, roughly 20% of which are singletons, and roughly 62% rests with the top ten. These receptors are not linked to any known antigen. Sequencing used CD8+ T cells from cultured PBMCs, obtained from culture after CMV antigen stimulation. These TCRs come from a human donor in good health (CMV status not recorded). Some clones in this sample may be carry-over from other donors' samples.

The gene calls are TRBV7-2 and TRBJ1-5; D uncertain. CDR3 size: 16 residues. V dropped 5 bases and J dropped 2 bases, with 16 bases sitting between them. The V gene's germline CDR1 is SGHTA and CDR2 FQGNSA. The CDR3 bases are TGTGCCAGCAGCCCTAGGAACGGGGAGGGCAATCAGCCCCAGCATTTT. Encoded protein: CASSPRNGEGNQPQHF.

This clonotype was counted between two and nine times. V usage is TRBV7-2 and J usage is TRBJ2-1; D gene ambiguous. Trimming removed 1 base from V and 10 bases from J, with 8 bases in between. From germline, CDR1 is SGHTA and CDR2 FQGNSA. CDR3 length: 12 residues. The chain's CDR3 is CASSLGLGEQFF. The CDR3 DNA sequence: TGTGCCAGCAGCTTAGGCCTTGGGGAGCAGTTCTTC. The entire variable domain, with the rest obtained from reference TRBV7-2 and TRBJ2-1, is as follows: GAGVSQSPSNKVTEKGKDVELRCDPISGHTALYWYRQSLGQGLEFLIYFQGNSAPDKSGLPSDRFSAERTGGSVSTLTIQRTQQEDSAVYLCASSLGLGEQFFGPGTRLTVL.

This chain connects TRBV7-2 to TRBJ2-2; TRBD2 matches 8 bases. V was pared by 1 base and J by 7 bases, with 8 bases of the junction left unmatched. The CDR3 is 16 residues long. Germline V CDR1 and CDR2: SGHTA, FQGNSA. The CDR3 region is CASSLEDSGVGGELFF. The CDR3 DNA sequence: TGTGCCAGCAGCTTAGAAGATAGCGGGGTAGGCGGGGAGCTGTTTTTT.

The chain recombines TRBV7-2 with TRBJ1-2; D is uncertain. The CDR3 consists of 13 residues. The germline V and J ends were trimmed by 8 bases and 0 bases, with 10 bases remaining between them. Germline V gives CDR1 SGHTA, CDR2 FQGNSA. Here the CDR3 DNA reads TGTGCCAGCGGCCGGACGGCTAACTATGGCTACACCTTC. Encoded protein: CASGRTANYGYTF.

This clonotype showed up many times. V gene TRBV7-3 combines with J gene TRBJ1-3, with D possibly matching TRBD1 (5 bases). V dropped 5 bases and J dropped 3 bases, with 11 bases sitting between them. The CDR3 contains 14 residues. Germline CDR1 SGHTA, CDR2 FQGTGA. The CDR3 nucleotides are TGTGCCAGCAGCCCCCAGGGAGGTGGAAACACCATATATTTT. This encodes CASSPQGGGNTIYF.

This clonotype was counted only a few times. This chain uses TRBV7-2 with TRBJ1-2; D might be TRBD1 (6 bases). Trimming removed 2 bases from V and 4 bases from J, with 11 bases in between. Germline CDR1 SGHTA, CDR2 FQGNSA. The CDR3 has 14 amino acids. CDR3 nucleotides: TGTGCCAGCAGCTTACCCGACAGGTTCTATGGCTACACCTTC. Protein sequence: CASSLPDRFYGYTF.

The rearrangement joins TRBV29-1 to TRBJ2-2, with D possibly matching TRBD2 (6 bases). Germline CDR1 reads SQVTM; CDR2 reads ANQGSEA. Trimming took off 7 bases at V and 8 bases at J, with 17 bases between the two ends. This CDR3 region has 13 residues. The CDR3 sequence: CSAPGPGRGELFF. CDR3 DNA: TGCAGCGCACCGGGACCAGGGAGGGGGGAGCTGTTTTTT.

This chain uses TRBV27 with TRBJ1-6; D ambiguous. This CDR3 comprises 15 residues. Trimming cost V 5 bases and J 3 bases, with 11 bases left between them. The germline V gene has CDR1 MNHEY and CDR2 SMNVEV (reference sequence). The CDR3 is CASSPNDRYNSPLHF. CDR3 nucleotide sequence: TGTGCCAGCAGTCCTAACGACCGCTATAATTCACCCCTCCACTTT.